The next 10 T cell receptor beta chains were all read from a single sample in a study of spatial heterogeneity in lung cancer. TCRdb reanalysed the 5' RACE reads using MiXCR and keeps one entry per CDR3 protein. The table lists 35,000 to 55,000 distinct CDR3 sequences, roughly an eighth of them singletons. The time point is: sample taken at primary tumor resection. Material: PBMCs, obtained at surgery. Every receptor here comes from a male donor with early-stage non-small cell lung cancer.

This clonotype has at least ten counts. This sequence joins TRBV6-2 or TRBV6-3 and TRBJ2-7, with 8 positions matching TRBD2. Trimming cost V 6 bases and J 2 bases; bases outside gene matches: 9. CDR1 MNHEY and CDR2 SVGEGT come from the germline V gene. The length of the CDR3 is 15 residues. Written as DNA, the CDR3 is TGTGCCAGCAGCTCCCTGACTAGCGCGCCCTACGAGCAGTACTTC. It codes for CASSSLTSAPYEQYF.

This clonotype has a count of ten or more. The chain joins TRBV7-2 to TRBJ2-5, with 9 bases fitting TRBD2. CDR1 SGHTA and CDR2 FQGNSA come from the germline V gene. After removal of 6 bases from V and 1 base from J, the junction contained 12 bases not matched to a gene. This CDR3 region has 17 residues. Here the CDR3 reads CASRSTGAGGTQETQYF. CDR3 nucleotide sequence: TGTGCCAGCAGATCAACGGGAGCGGGAGGAACCCAAGAGACCCAGTACTTC.

There are a few counts of this clonotype. The chain is built from TRBV5-1 and TRBJ2-7, with 15 bases matching TRBD2. The CDR3 totals 17 residues. The V gene's germline CDR1 is SGHRS and CDR2 YFSETQ. J gave up 6 bases and V 0 bases, and 7 bases lay outside the gene matches. The CDR3 sequence is CASSLDGLAGGPGEQYF. The DNA for the CDR3 is TGCGCCAGCAGCTTGGACGGACTAGCGGGAGGGCCGGGCGAGCAGTACTTC.

This clonotype was seen once. CDR3 in DNA: TGTGCTAGTGGTTTGGTAACAGGGGGCGCGTCCTATGGCTACACCTTC. It specifies CASGLVTGGASYGYTF. This rearrangement joins TRBV12-5 to TRBJ1-2; 9 bases map to TRBD1. Unmatched junction bases numbered 6, after V lost 0 bases and J lost 4 bases. CDR1 and CDR2 from the germline V gene are LGHNT and FRNRAP. The CDR3 loop spans 16 amino acids. Combining the CDR3 with reference TRBV12-5 and TRBJ1-2 gives the whole variable domain DARVTQTPRHKVTEMGQEVTMRCQPILGHNTVFWYRQTMMQGLELLAYFRNRAPLDDSGMPKDRFSAEMPDATLATLKIQPSEPRDSAVYFCASGLVTGGASYGYTFGSGTRLTVV.

As regards this clonotype: A read error may produce the germline difference seen at one junction end. This chain connects TRBV25-1 to TRBJ2-3; no definite D call. This CDR3 has 14 amino acids. CDR1 is MGHDK and CDR2 is SYGVNS in the germline V gene. CDR3 coding DNA: TGCGCCAGCAGTGAATATTTGGTCGCAGATACGCAGTATTTT. Translation: CASSEYLVADTQYF. The variable domain in full, with the rest retrieved from reference TRBV25-1 and TRBJ2-3, is EADIYQTPRYLVIGTGKKITLECSQTMGHDKMYWYQQDPGMELHLIHYSYGVNSTEKGDLSSESTVSRIRTEHFPLTLESARPSHTSQYLCASSEYLVADTQYFGPGTRLTVL.

The chain links TRBV4-2 to TRBJ2-3; D is possibly TRBD2 (6 bases). The CDR3 totals 15 residues. CDR1 and CDR2 (germline): LGHNA, YNFKEQ. V was pared by 0 bases and J by 4 bases, with 11 bases between. The CDR3 loop reads CASSQENGGADTQYF. The CDR3 nucleotides read TGTGCCAGCAGCCAAGAGAACGGGGGAGCAGATACGCAGTATTTT.

This chain uses TRBV10-3 with TRBJ2-3; TRBD1 matches at 9 bases. The CDR3 runs to 15 residues. Germline-derived CDR1 and CDR2 are ENHRY and SYGVKD. J lost 5 bases, V lost 6 bases, and 9 bases had no gene match. CDR3 in DNA: TGTGCCATCAGAACGGGACAGGGTCCCGGAGATACGCAGTATTTT. Its translation: CAIRTGQGPGDTQYF.

This clonotype has a count of ten or more. The chain uses TRBV20-1 and TRBJ2-2, with 10 positions matching TRBD2. This CDR3 has 16 amino acids. Unmatched junction bases numbered 10, after V lost 3 bases and J lost 6 bases. CDR1 and CDR2 (germline): DFQATT, SNEGSKA (reference sequence). CDR3 region: CSASPLSGREAGELFF. For the CDR3, the DNA is TGCAGTGCTAGCCCCCTCAGCGGGAGGGAGGCCGGGGAGCTGTTTTTT.

Details on this clonotype: Relative to the germline gene, one junction end is altered; a read error may explain this. The chain has TRBV11-2 and TRBJ1-4; tentatively, D is TRBD1 (6 bases). The CDR3 runs 15 residues. The germline V gene has CDR1 SGHAT and CDR2 FQNNGV. The CDR3 sequence is CTSSPSWGLEEKLFF. DNA of the CDR3: TGTACCAGCAGCCCCTCGTGGGGGCTAGAAGAAAAACTGTTTTTT.

This clonotype was detected ten times or more. This sequence joins TRBV6-2 or TRBV6-3 and TRBJ2-1; 9 bases are a match to TRBD2. From germline, CDR1 is MNHEY and CDR2 SVGEGT. The trim removed 7 bases at V and 4 bases at J, leaving 8 bases unmatched. The CDR3 is made up of 15 amino acids. CDR3 bases: TGTGCCAGCAACACCCGGCGGGAGGGTTACAATGAGCAGTTCTTC. Protein product: CASNTRREGYNEQFF.